Presented here are 20 T cell receptor beta chains from one specimen sequenced in a study of T-cell memory formation after mild COVID-19. MiXCR was run by TCRdb on the 5' RACE reads, yielding one entry per CDR3 protein. Of about 560,000 distinct CDR3 sequences listed, 20% to 25% were seen once; the top ten hold about 8.2%. The source material was PBMCs or a T cell subset sorted from them (not recorded which). The source is an adult woman who had mild COVID-19 (a few samples of this study predate the infection). Cell type and time point are not known.

The J gene is TRBJ2-5, the V gene TRBV2, with D hard to call. In germline, CDR1 is SNHLY, CDR2 FYNNEI. The ends were cut back, 0 bases at V and 5 bases at J, with 10 bases in the middle. The CDR3 sequence is 14 residues long. CDR3 amino acids: CASSEALGFETQYF. CDR3 in DNA: TGTGCCAGCAGTGAAGCTTTAGGTTTTGAGACCCAGTACTTC. Combining the CDR3 with reference TRBV2 and TRBJ2-5 gives the whole variable domain EPEVTQTPSHQVTQMGQEVILRCVPISNHLYFYWYRQILGQKVEFLVSFYNNEISEKSEIFDDQFSVERPDGSNFTLKIRSTKLEDSAMYFCASSEALGFETQYFGPGTRLLVL.

The V call is TRBV12-3 or TRBV12-4, the J call TRBJ2-2, with 11 bases aligning to TRBD2. The V gene end was trimmed by 4 bases and the J gene end by 4 bases; junction bases not matched to a gene: 8. The CDR3 covers 17 residues. The CDR3 protein is CASSSSTSGGPTGELFF. The CDR3 DNA sequence: TGTGCCAGCAGTTCCTCAACTAGCGGGGGCCCCACCGGGGAGCTGTTTTTT.

This clonotype was seen ten or more times. The gene calls are TRBV3-1 and TRBJ2-2; D call uncertain. Germline V gene sequence: CDR1 LGHDT, CDR2 YNNKEL (reference sequence). The CDR3 length is 13 residues. V was clipped by 0 bases and J by 7 bases, with 6 bases between them. Written as DNA, the CDR3 is TGTGCCAGCAGCCAAGATTTGATCGGGGAGCTGTTTTTT. Amino acids: CASSQDLIGELFF.

The table lists this clonotype with a few counts. The V gene is TRBV5-6, the J gene TRBJ1-1; D is perhaps TRBD1 (6 bases). This CDR3 region has 18 residues. Germline V gene lookup returns CDR1 SGHDT and CDR2 YYEEEE. The V and J ends lost 0 bases and 0 bases respectively, with 18 bases between them. The CDR3 spells CASSLAITGLTMNTEAFF. The CDR3, as DNA: TGTGCCAGCAGCTTGGCCATTACAGGGCTCACTATGAACACTGAAGCTTTCTTT.

The chain links TRBV6-5 to TRBJ1-1; no reliable D call. V lost 5 bases to trimming and J lost 6 bases, with 13 bases between them. This CDR3 is 13 amino acids long. The germline gives CDR1 MNHEY, CDR2 SVGAGI. CDR3 nucleotide sequence: TGTGCCAGCAGTAGCCGGGCCAGCGCTGAAGCTTTCTTT. Protein sequence: CASSSRASAEAFF.

In its sample, this clonotype was seen many times. The chain carries TRBV12-3 or TRBV12-4 and TRBJ1-4; 9 positions agree with TRBD1. The J segment lost 7 bases and the V segment lost 1 base, leaving 1 base of the junction unmatched. This CDR3 is built from 14 residues. This chain's CDR3 is CASSLGTGVEKLFF. In nucleotides, the CDR3 is TGTGCCAGCAGTTTAGGGACAGGGGTTGAAAAACTGTTTTTT.

This chain connects TRBV9 to TRBJ2-7, with 9 bases fitting TRBD1. Germline lookup yields CDR1 SGDLS and CDR2 YYNGEE. This CDR3 has 14 amino acids. V dropped 3 bases and J dropped 3; count of bases not matched to a gene: 4. The CDR3 region has the DNA TGTGCCAGCAGCGCCGGGGGACAGGGCTACGAGCAGTACTTC. This translates into CASSAGGQGYEQYF. The full variable domain, in which reference TRBV9 and TRBJ2-7 provide the parts outside the CDR3, is DSGVTQTPKHLITATGQRVTLRCSPRSGDLSVYWYQQSLDQGLQFLIQYYNGEERAKGNILERFSAQQFPDLHSELNLSSLELGDSALYFCASSAGGQGYEQYFGPGTRLTVT.

In its sample, this clonotype was seen many times. The chain recombines TRBV12-3 or TRBV12-4 with TRBJ2-7, with 9 nucleotides matching TRBD2. The CDR3 is 14 residues long. The V and J ends lost 2 bases and 4 bases, in that order; junction bases with no gene match: 3. The CDR3 loop is CASSLRTSEYEQYF. DNA for the CDR3: TGTGCCAGCAGTTTAAGGACTAGCGAGTACGAGCAGTACTTC.

This clonotype has a handful of counts. CDR3 bases: TGCGCCATGCATGGGCCGGGGTCCAACCCCCAAGAGACCCAGTACTTC. It encodes CAMHGPGSNPQETQYF. The chain links TRBV5-1 to TRBJ2-5; TRBD2 is a possible D gene (5 bases). The V gene lost 9 bases and the J gene lost 1 base, with 22 bases spanning the gap. From germline, CDR1 is SGHRS and CDR2 YFSETQ. The CDR3 runs 16 residues.

This clonotype was counted a few times. The V call is TRBV7-3, the J call TRBJ2-2; 7 nucleotides match TRBD2. The CDR3 loop spans 18 amino acids. CDR1 and CDR2 from the germline V gene are SGHTA and FQGTGA. V gave up 3 bases and J gave up 0 bases; unmatched junction bases: 10. The CDR3 nucleotides are TGTGCCAGCAGCTTCGGACCTAGCGGTAATACGAACACCGGGGAGCTGTTTTTT. This codes for CASSFGPSGNTNTGELFF.

The gene calls are TRBV7-6 and TRBJ2-1; TRBD2 matches 7 bases. V was clipped by 5 bases and J by 12 bases; unmatched bases: 13. There are 14 residues in the CDR3. Per germline, CDR1 SGHVS and CDR2 FNYEAQ. This CDR3 is CASSLSSGSRGQFF. CDR3 nucleotide sequence: TGTGCCAGCAGCCTGTCTAGCGGTAGTCGAGGGCAGTTCTTC.

This clonotype was detected ten times or more. The chain couples TRBV6-2 or TRBV6-3 to TRBJ2-1; D ambiguous. Germline V CDR1 and CDR2: MNHEY, SVGEGT. CDR3 length equals 14 residues. V lost 2 bases, J lost 9 bases, and 14 bases lay in between. CDR3 sequence (DNA): TGTGCCAGCAGTTACGGGCTAGTAGTCTTTGAGCAGTTCTTC. The encoded protein is CASSYGLVVFEQFF.

Written as DNA, the CDR3 is TGTGCCTGGAAGATTCAAACGAACACTGAAGCTTTCTTT. This sequence encodes CAWKIQTNTEAFF. V usage is TRBV30 and J usage is TRBJ1-1; D is uncertain. The V and J ends lost 4 bases and 1 base respectively, with 10 bases between them. Looked up from germline, CDR1 is GTSNPN and CDR2 is SVGIG (reference sequence). This CDR3 has 13 residues.

This clonotype was recorded a few times. The chain joins TRBV7-7 to TRBJ1-3; D gene uncertain. Germline values: CDR1 SSHAT, CDR2 FNYEAQ (reference sequence). The CDR3 covers 13 residues. V was clipped by 5 bases and J by 2 bases, with 7 bases between them. CDR3 region: CASSPSPGNTIYF. The CDR3 DNA reads as TGTGCCAGCAGCCCAAGTCCTGGAAACACCATATATTTT.

The sample holds a few counts of this clonotype. This rearrangement joins TRBV5-4 to TRBJ2-7; D tentatively reads TRBD1 or TRBD2 (7 bases each). CDR1 and CDR2 from the germline V gene are SGHNT and YYREEE (reference sequence). The CDR3 is made up of 17 amino acids. V gave up 4 bases and J gave up 2 bases, with 22 bases separating them. The CDR3 is CASSIGGGGQLAYEQYF. DNA for the CDR3: TGTGCCAGCAGCATTGGTGGGGGGGGACAGCTCGCCTACGAGCAGTACTTC.

The chain is built from TRBV15 and TRBJ1-4; no clear D. CDR1 is LNHNV, CDR2 YYDKDF, per germline (reference sequence). This CDR3 is 16 amino acids long. Trimming shortened V by 0 bases and J by 0 bases, and 8 bases separated the two germline ends. CDR3 nucleotide sequence: TGTGCCACCAGCAGAGATCAGGACGCAACTAATGAAAAACTGTTTTTT. Protein: CATSRDQDATNEKLFF. Full variable domain (remainder filled in from reference TRBV15 and TRBJ1-4): DAMVIQNPRYQVTQFGKPVTLSCSQTLNHNVMYWYQQKSSQAPKLLFHYYDKDFNNEADTPDNFQSRRPNTSFCFLDIRSPGLGDTAMYLCATSRDQDATNEKLFFGSGTQLSVL.

The chain has TRBV24-1 and TRBJ2-7, with D perhaps matching TRBD2 (5 bases). Germline-derived CDR1 and CDR2 are KGHDR and SFDVKD. CDR3 length equals 12 residues. The V end lost 4 bases, the J end lost 4 bases, and 7 bases lay between the germline ends. CDR3 in amino acids: CATSERGYEQYF. In DNA form, the CDR3 reads TGTGCCACCAGTGAACGGGGTTACGAGCAGTACTTC.

V and J are TRBV7-2 and TRBJ1-3; the match to TRBD1 covers 7 bases. The CDR3 covers 17 residues. With V trimmed by 3 bases and J by 8 bases, 16 bases remained unmatched. Germline V CDR1 and CDR2: SGHTA, FQGNSA. DNA for the CDR3: TGTGCCAGCAGCTTCCTCCCTGGACAGGCGGGGGATGACACCATATATTTT. It yields the protein CASSFLPGQAGDDTIYF.

The rearrangement uses TRBV7-2 and TRBJ2-1, with TRBD2 identical over 11 bases. Germline values: CDR1 SGHTA, CDR2 FQGNSA. This CDR3 region has 13 residues. V gave up 4 bases and J gave up 13 bases; unmatched junction bases: 6. CDR3 loop: CASSSVAGGTQFF. The CDR3 nucleotides are TGTGCCAGCAGCTCGGTAGCGGGGGGGACACAGTTCTTC.

This clonotype was observed a few times. The CDR3 DNA follows: TGTGCCAGCAGCTTAGAAGCGGGGGAGCAGTACTTC. It yields the protein CASSLEAGEQYF. V usage is TRBV7-2 and J usage is TRBJ2-7, with TRBD2 matching over 7 bases. The CDR3 runs to 12 residues. The V gene end was trimmed by 1 base and the J gene end by 7 bases; junction bases not matched to a gene: 1. Germline CDR1 and CDR2: SGHTA and FQGNSA.